The 26 T cell receptor beta chains in this list originate from one sample, sequenced in a study of cytomegalovirus exposure and HLA in healthy donors. The PCR contained 60 Vbeta and 13 Jbeta primers. Profiled with immunoSEQ multiplex PCR; TCRdb holds only in-frame clones, not every one. The sample shows under 200,000 clones, approximately 75% of them seen only once. The sequenced sample consisted of PBMCs. Every receptor here comes from a man between 45 and 60 years old in good health and CMV-seropositive.

The sample holds a few counts of this clone. The CDR3 spells CASSTGSLAFNEKLFF. Written as DNA, the CDR3 is TGTGCCAGCAGCACAGGGTCTTTGGCATTTAATGAAAAACTGTTTTTT. The V call is TRBV5-5, the J call TRBJ1-4, with D perhaps TRBD1 (6 bases). The V and J ends lost 4 bases and 4 bases respectively, with 17 bases between them. The CDR3 runs 16 residues. In germline, CDR1 is SGHKS, CDR2 YYEKEE (reference sequence).

The chain recombines TRBV4-3 with TRBJ1-4; D is possibly TRBD1 (5 bases). Germline loops: CDR1 LGHNA, CDR2 YSLEER. This CDR3 is built from 15 residues. Trimming shortened V by 1 base and J by 8 bases, and 14 bases separated the two germline ends. CDR3 in amino acids: CASSQVEGLAEKLFF. The CDR3 DNA reads as TGCGCCAGCAGCCAAGTGGAGGGGCTGGCAGAAAAACTGTTTTTT.

CDR3 nucleotide sequence: TGTGCCAGCAGTGCCGGGACTAGCGGGGGTTGGTACGAGCAGTACTTC. Translating it yields CASSAGTSGGWYEQYF. The chain has TRBV6-1 and TRBJ2-7; 14 nucleotides align to TRBD2. V lost 4 bases to trimming and J lost 4 bases; unmatched junction nucleotides: 6. The length of the CDR3 is 16 residues. The V gene's germline CDR1 is MNHNS and CDR2 SASEGT.

The sample holds one count of this clone. One end of the junction fails to match germline, which may point to a read error. J is TRBJ2-1 and V is TRBV5-4, with 9 bases lining up with TRBD1. The CDR3 runs to 11 residues. The V gene's germline CDR1 is SGHNT and CDR2 YYREEE (reference sequence). The CDR3 here is CTSSTDRGQFF. CDR3 nucleotides: TGTACCAGCAGCACGGACAGGGGGCAGTTCTTC.

V usage is TRBV11-1 and J usage is TRBJ2-3, with TRBD2 identical over 12 bases. CDR1 and CDR2 from the germline V gene are SGHAT and FQDESV (reference sequence). The length of the CDR3 is 16 residues. V was clipped by 6 bases and J by 8 bases; unmatched bases: 12. CDR3 bases: TGTGCCAGCAGACGACTAGCGGGGGCGCCGTTTGGTACGCAGTATTTT. This codes for CASRRLAGAPFGTQYF.

The V gene is TRBV29-1, the J gene TRBJ2-1; perhaps TRBD1 as D (5 bases). V lost 2 bases and J 11 bases, leaving 13 bases between the germline ends. From germline, CDR1 is SQVTM and CDR2 ANQGSEA. CDR3 length equals 12 residues. In DNA form, the CDR3 reads TGCAGCGTTGAATCGGAACAGGTCAAGCAGTTCTTC. It translates to CSVESEQVKQFF.

In its sample, this clone was seen once. The V and J genes are TRBV7-3 and TRBJ2-3, with D perhaps matching TRBD2 (6 bases). Between the trimmed V and J ends, which lost 5 bases and 0 bases, there was a span of 15 bases. CDR3 length: 16 amino acids. Germline loops: CDR1 SGHTA, CDR2 FQGTGA. CDR3 loop: CASSLAAGPSTDTQYF. The CDR3 DNA follows: TGTGCCAGCAGCCTCGCAGCGGGCCCGAGCACAGATACGCAGTATTTT.

The sample holds one count of this clone. At one boundary the junction diverges from the germline segment, which might be a read error. The sample carries other DNA sequences with the same CDR3. The chain carries TRBV7-7 and TRBJ2-2, with 10 bases that match TRBD1. Germline loops: CDR1 SSHAT, CDR2 FNYEAQ (reference sequence). This CDR3 is 18 amino acids long. The CDR3 sequence is CASRPYEGQGRGTGELFF. In DNA form, the CDR3 reads TGTGCTAGCAGACCCTACGAGGGACAGGGGCGAGGCACCGGGGAGCTGTTTTTT.

V usage is TRBV28 and J usage is TRBJ2-2; 9 nucleotides line up with TRBD1. This CDR3 is built from 14 residues. Germline assignment: CDR1 MDHEN and CDR2 SYDVKM. V lost 7 bases to trimming and J lost 1 base; unmatched junction nucleotides: 1. The CDR3 bases are TGTGCCAGCAACAGGGGGCTGAACACCGGGGAGCTGTTTTTT. This codes for CASNRGLNTGELFF.

The chain links TRBV6-6 to TRBJ2-7; the D gene is possibly TRBD1 (7 bases). The ends were cut back, 0 bases at V and 3 bases at J, with 12 bases in the middle. This CDR3 spans 15 amino acids. CDR1 MNHNY and CDR2 SVGAGI come from the germline V gene (reference sequence). The CDR3 loop reads CASSYSGRGDYEQYF. For the CDR3, the DNA is TGTGCCAGCAGTTACTCGGGCAGGGGGGACTACGAGCAGTACTTC.

The table lists this clone with a count of one. The chain carries TRBV19 and TRBJ1-1, with D possibly being TRBD1 (5 bases). The CDR3 runs 13 residues. Germline assignment: CDR1 LNHDA and CDR2 SQIVND (reference sequence). V shed 2 bases and J shed 4 bases, with 8 bases lying between them. The CDR3 protein is CASSISGITEAFF. CDR3 nucleotides: TGTGCCAGTAGTATATCAGGGATCACTGAAGCTTTCTTT.

The V call is TRBV19, the J call TRBJ2-3; D possibly corresponds to TRBD2 (5 bases). CDR1 and CDR2 (germline): LNHDA, SQIVND (reference sequence). Trimming took 6 bases from V and 0 from J, leaving 10 bases between them. The CDR3 has 14 residues. CDR3 residues: CASSSGESTDTQYF. In nucleotides, the CDR3 is TGTGCCAGTAGCTCCGGGGAAAGCACAGATACGCAGTATTTT.

The chain couples TRBV10-3 to TRBJ1-1, with TRBD1 matching over 9 bases. Germline-derived CDR1 and CDR2 are ENHRY and SYGVKD. The CDR3 extends over 14 amino acids. Unmatched junction bases numbered 7, after V lost 6 bases and J lost 5 bases. CDR3 sequence (DNA): TGTGCCATCAGGCAACAGGGGGCGGCAACTGAAGCTTTCTTT. Translated, it gives CAIRQQGAATEAFF.

This clone occurred a few times. The rearrangement links TRBV7-5 to TRBJ1-5. TRBV7-5 is marked as a pseudogene. CDR3 length: 15 amino acids. Here the CDR3 DNA reads TGTGCCAGAAGCTTAGGTTGCGGCTACAATCAGCCCCAGCATTTT. Protein: CARSLGCGYNQPQHF.

This clone was observed a single time. The J gene is TRBJ2-5, the V gene TRBV7-8; unclear D gene. This CDR3 has 11 residues. Trimming removed 5 bases from V and 3 bases from J, with 4 bases in between. Germline V CDR1 and CDR2: SGHVS, FQNEAQ. CDR3 sequence reads: CASSPKETQYF. The CDR3 nucleotides are TGTGCCAGCAGCCCCAAAGAGACCCAGTACTTC. Together with reference TRBV7-8 and TRBJ2-5, the CDR3 gives the full variable domain: GAGVSQSPRYKVAKRGQDVALRCDPISGHVSLFWYQQALGQGPEFLTYFQNEAQLDKSGLPSDRFFAERPEGSVSTLKIQRTQQEDSAVYLCASSPKETQYFGPGTRLLVL.

V usage is TRBV7-9 and J usage is TRBJ1-2, with D perhaps matching TRBD1 (5 bases). There are 17 residues in the CDR3. Germline values: CDR1 SEHNR, CDR2 FQNEAQ (reference sequence). V was cut by 1 base and J by 2 bases, with 17 bases left in between. DNA for the CDR3: TGTGCCAGCAGCTTAGAGCCAGGGTACCGCCTAAACTATGGCTACACCTTC. This sequence encodes CASSLEPGYRLNYGYTF.

The gene calls are TRBV4-1 and TRBJ2-2; 8 bases align to TRBD1. CDR1 and CDR2 from the germline V gene are MGHRA and YSYEKL. CDR3 size: 19 residues. V lost 4 bases and J lost 2; bases outside the gene matches: 15. CDR3 residues: CASSRARIPGQVNTGELFF. The CDR3 bases are TGCGCCAGCAGCCGCGCGCGCATACCGGGACAGGTTAACACCGGGGAGCTGTTTTTT.

The gene calls are TRBV19 and TRBJ2-5; a possible D gene is TRBD1 (6 bases). V lost 4 bases to trimming and J lost 5 bases, with 20 bases between them. The CDR3 spans 16 residues. CDR1 and CDR2 from the germline V gene are LNHDA and SQIVND (reference sequence). CDR3 loop: CASSKGTPGRSETQYF. The CDR3 nucleotides are TGTGCCAGTAGTAAAGGGACACCCGGACGGAGCGAGACCCAGTACTTC.

This sequence joins TRBV7-8 and TRBJ2-3; TRBD2 agrees at 9 bases. The CDR3 spans 19 residues. The germline gives CDR1 SGHVS, CDR2 FQNEAQ. The ends lost 1 base at V and 2 bases at J; junction bases unmatched: 13. CDR3 sequence: CASSLEGGGAPIYTDTQYF. In DNA form, the CDR3 reads TGTGCCAGCAGCTTAGAAGGCGGGGGGGCCCCAATATACACAGATACGCAGTATTTT.

The chain is built from TRBV28 and TRBJ2-7; no clear D gene. Germline CDR1 is MDHEN and CDR2 is SYDVKM. The CDR3 spans 14 residues. V was shortened by 4 bases and J by 6 bases, with 16 bases between the two germline ends. The CDR3 region has the DNA TGTGCCAGCAGTTGGGTCGGTAGCTCCCTCGAGCAGTACTTC. This sequence encodes CASSWVGSSLEQYF.

This chain uses TRBV6-5 with TRBJ2-7; possibly TRBD1 for D (6 bases). Germline V gene sequence: CDR1 MNHEY, CDR2 SVGAGI. CDR3 length: 13 residues. V lost 5 bases, J lost 5 bases, and 13 bases lay in between. The CDR3 sequence is CASSTSGVHEQYF. CDR3 sequence (DNA): TGTGCCAGCAGTACATCAGGGGTCCACGAGCAGTACTTC.

The chain employs TRBV19 and TRBJ1-2; perhaps TRBD1 as D (5 bases). Trimming removed 2 bases from V and 6 bases from J, with 16 bases in between. In germline, CDR1 is LNHDA, CDR2 SQIVND (reference sequence). The CDR3 runs to 15 residues. CDR3 coding DNA: TGTGCCAGTAGTATACGACAGTGGGATTGGGATGGCTACACCTTC. It encodes CASSIRQWDWDGYTF.

The CDR3 coding sequence is TGTGCCAGCAGCATCCGACCCGACAGGGTATCTAGCGGCTACACCTTC. Its translation: CASSIRPDRVSSGYTF. The V and J genes are TRBV9 and TRBJ1-2, with TRBD1 matching 7 bases. Germline V gene data show CDR1 as SGDLS and CDR2 as YYNGEE. Unmatched junction bases numbered 17, after V lost 4 bases and J lost 8 bases. The CDR3 extends over 16 amino acids.

J is TRBJ1-5 and V is TRBV4-1, with D uncertain. Germline CDR1 MGHRA, CDR2 YSYEKL. This CDR3 has 14 residues. V was clipped by 0 bases and J by 9 bases, with 12 bases between them. CDR3 sequence: CASSQDGRVRPQHF. The CDR3 DNA reads as TGCGCCAGCAGCCAAGACGGGAGGGTACGGCCCCAGCATTTT.

This clone turned up a few times. The chain is built from TRBV7-9 and TRBJ2-7; 8 positions match TRBD1. The CDR3 consists of 14 residues. Germline CDR1 and CDR2: SEHNR and FQNEAQ (reference sequence). V lost 4 bases, J lost 5 bases, and 7 bases stayed unmatched. In DNA form, the CDR3 reads TGTGCCAGCAGCTCTCCAGGGGGCATCAACGAGCAGTACTTC. Its protein is CASSSPGGINEQYF.

This clone was picked up a small number of times. The genes are TRBV14 and TRBJ1-5; D remains ambiguous. This CDR3 is built from 13 residues. CDR1 is SGHDN and CDR2 is FVKESK in the germline V gene. With 0 bases removed from V and 11 bases from J, the gap between germline ends came to 11 bases. The CDR3 DNA sequence: TGTGCCAGCAGCCAAGATGCCGTTTCGGCCCAGCATTTT. This encodes CASSQDAVSAQHF.